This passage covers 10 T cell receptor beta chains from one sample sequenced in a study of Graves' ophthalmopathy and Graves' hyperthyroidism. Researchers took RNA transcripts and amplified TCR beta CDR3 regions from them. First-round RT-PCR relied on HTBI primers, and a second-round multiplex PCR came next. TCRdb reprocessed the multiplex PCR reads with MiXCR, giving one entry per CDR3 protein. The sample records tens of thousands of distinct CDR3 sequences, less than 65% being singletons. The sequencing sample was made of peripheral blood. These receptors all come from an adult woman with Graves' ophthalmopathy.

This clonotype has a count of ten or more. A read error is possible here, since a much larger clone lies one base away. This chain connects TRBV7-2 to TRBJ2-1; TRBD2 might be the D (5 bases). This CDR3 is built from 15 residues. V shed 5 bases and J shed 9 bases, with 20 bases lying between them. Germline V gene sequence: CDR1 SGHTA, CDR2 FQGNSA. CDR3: CASSLPVATGSEQFF. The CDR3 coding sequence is TGTGCCAGCAGCCTCCCCGTAGCGACCGGAAGTGAGCAGTTCTTC.

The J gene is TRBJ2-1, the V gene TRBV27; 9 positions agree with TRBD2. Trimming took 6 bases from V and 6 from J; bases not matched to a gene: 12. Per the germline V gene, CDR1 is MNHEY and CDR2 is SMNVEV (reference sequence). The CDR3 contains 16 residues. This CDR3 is CASSVEGGLALNEQFF. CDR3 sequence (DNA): TGTGCCAGCAGCGTAGAGGGGGGACTAGCTCTCAATGAGCAGTTCTTC.

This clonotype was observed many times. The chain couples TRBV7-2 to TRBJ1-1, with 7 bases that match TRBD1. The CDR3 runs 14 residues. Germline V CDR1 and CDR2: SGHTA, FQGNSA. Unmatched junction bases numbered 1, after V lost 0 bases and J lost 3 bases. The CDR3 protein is CASSLAGQHTEAFF. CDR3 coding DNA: TGTGCCAGCAGCTTAGCGGGACAGCACACTGAAGCTTTCTTT. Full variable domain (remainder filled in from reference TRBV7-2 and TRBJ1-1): GAGVSQSPSNKVTEKGKDVELRCDPISGHTALYWYRQSLGQGLEFLIYFQGNSAPDKSGLPSDRFSAERTGGSVSTLTIQRTQQEDSAVYLCASSLAGQHTEAFFGQGTRLTVV.

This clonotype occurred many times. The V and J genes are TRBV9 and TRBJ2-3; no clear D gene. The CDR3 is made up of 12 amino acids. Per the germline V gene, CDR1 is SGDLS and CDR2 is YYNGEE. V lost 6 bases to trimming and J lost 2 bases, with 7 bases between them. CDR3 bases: TGTGCCAGCAAAGGCTTCACAGATACGCAGTATTTT. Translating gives CASKGFTDTQYF.

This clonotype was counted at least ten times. The CDR3 DNA reads as TGTGCCAGCAGTTTGCCGACAGGGGGGGCGGAGACCCAGTACTTC. This gives the protein CASSLPTGGAETQYF. This chain uses TRBV28 with TRBJ2-5, with 9 bases lining up with TRBD1. The CDR3 sequence is 15 residues long. Germline CDR1 and CDR2: MDHEN and SYDVKM. J lost 5 bases, V lost 3 bases, and 7 bases had no gene match.

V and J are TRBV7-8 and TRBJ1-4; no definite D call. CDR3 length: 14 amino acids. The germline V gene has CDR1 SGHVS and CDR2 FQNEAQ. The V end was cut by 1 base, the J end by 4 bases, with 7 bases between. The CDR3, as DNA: TGTGCCAGCAGCTTAGTCCGGAGTAATGAAAAACTGTTTTTT. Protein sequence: CASSLVRSNEKLFF.

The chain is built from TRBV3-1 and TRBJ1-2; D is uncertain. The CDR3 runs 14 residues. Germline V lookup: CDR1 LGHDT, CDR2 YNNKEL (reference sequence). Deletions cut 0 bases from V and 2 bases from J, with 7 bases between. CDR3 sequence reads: CASSQDSGNYGYTF. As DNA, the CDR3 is TGTGCCAGCAGCCAAGATTCGGGCAACTATGGCTACACCTTC.

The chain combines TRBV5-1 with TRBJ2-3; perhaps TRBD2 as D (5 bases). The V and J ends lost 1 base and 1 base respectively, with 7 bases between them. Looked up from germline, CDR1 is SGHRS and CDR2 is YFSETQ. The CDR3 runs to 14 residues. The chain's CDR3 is CASSLMEGTDTQYF. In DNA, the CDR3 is TGCGCCAGCAGCTTGATGGAGGGCACAGATACGCAGTATTTT.

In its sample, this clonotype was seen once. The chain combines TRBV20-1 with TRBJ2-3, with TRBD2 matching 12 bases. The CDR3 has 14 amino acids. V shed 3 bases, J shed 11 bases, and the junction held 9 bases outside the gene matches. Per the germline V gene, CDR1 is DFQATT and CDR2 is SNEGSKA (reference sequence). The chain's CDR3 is CSASRASGRGEQYF. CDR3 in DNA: TGCAGTGCTAGTCGTGCTAGCGGGAGGGGGGAGCAGTATTTT.

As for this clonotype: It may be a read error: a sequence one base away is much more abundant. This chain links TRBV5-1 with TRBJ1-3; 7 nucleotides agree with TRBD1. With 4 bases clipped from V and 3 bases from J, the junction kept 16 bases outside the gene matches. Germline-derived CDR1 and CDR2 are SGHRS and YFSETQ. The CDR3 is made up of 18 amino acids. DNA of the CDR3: TGCGCCAGCAGCAGGGAAGGGACAGCTTCTTCTCATGGAAACACCATATATTTT. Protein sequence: CASSREGTASSHGNTIYF.